This passage covers 2 T cell receptor beta chains from one sample sequenced in a study of early T cells in non-severe SARS-CoV-2 infection. MiXCR, applied by TCRdb to the 5' RACE reads, yields one record per CDR3 protein. The sample has about 70,000 distinct CDR3 sequences; 4.6% are singletons. Specimen: whole blood, collected at baseline. The receptors stem from an adult who was a healthcare worker with PCR-confirmed SARS-CoV-2 infection or an uninfected control (not recorded which). The donor label of this sample is uncertain.

This clonotype was found many times. This sequence joins TRBV10-2 and TRBJ2-5; D might be TRBD2 (6 bases). Trimming cost V 6 bases and J 5 bases, with 16 bases left between them. This CDR3 spans 14 amino acids. In germline, CDR1 is WSHSY, CDR2 SAAADI. In nucleotides, the CDR3 is TGCGCCAGCAGGGCACTAGCCGACCGGGAGACCCAGTACTTC. Protein product: CASRALADRETQYF.

In this sample, this clonotype turned up a few times. V is TRBV4-1 and J is TRBJ1-1; D may be TRBD1 (6 bases). The V gene lost 3 bases and the J gene lost 2 bases, with 16 bases spanning the gap. The CDR3 loop spans 16 amino acids. Germline V gives CDR1 MGHRA, CDR2 YSYEKL. As DNA, the CDR3 is TGCGCCAGCAGCCAGGGGAAGCAGGGGCTCAACACTGAAGCTTTCTTT. It is translated as CASSQGKQGLNTEAFF.